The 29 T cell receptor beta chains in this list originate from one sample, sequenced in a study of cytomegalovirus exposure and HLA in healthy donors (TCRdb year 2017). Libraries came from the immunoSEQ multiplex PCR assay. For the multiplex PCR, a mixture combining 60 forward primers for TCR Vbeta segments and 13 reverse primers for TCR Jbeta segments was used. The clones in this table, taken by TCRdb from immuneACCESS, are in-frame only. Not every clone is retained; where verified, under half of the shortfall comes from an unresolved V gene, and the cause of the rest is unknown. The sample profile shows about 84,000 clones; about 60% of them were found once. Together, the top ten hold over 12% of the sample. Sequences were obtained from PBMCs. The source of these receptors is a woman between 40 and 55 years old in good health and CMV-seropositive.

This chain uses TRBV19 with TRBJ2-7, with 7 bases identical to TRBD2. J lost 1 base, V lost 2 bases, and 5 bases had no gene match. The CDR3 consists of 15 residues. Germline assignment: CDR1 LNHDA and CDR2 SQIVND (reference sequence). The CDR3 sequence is CASSIRRETSYEQYF. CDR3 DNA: TGTGCCAGTAGTATAAGGCGGGAGACGTCCTACGAGCAGTACTTC.

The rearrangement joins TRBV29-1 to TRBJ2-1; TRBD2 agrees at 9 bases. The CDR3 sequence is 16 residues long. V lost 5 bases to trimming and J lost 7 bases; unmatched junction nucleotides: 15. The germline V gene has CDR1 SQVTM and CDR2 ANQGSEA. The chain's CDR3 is CSVWRREGQTGNEQFF. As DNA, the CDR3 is TGCAGCGTTTGGAGGCGGGAGGGCCAAACGGGGAATGAGCAGTTCTTC.

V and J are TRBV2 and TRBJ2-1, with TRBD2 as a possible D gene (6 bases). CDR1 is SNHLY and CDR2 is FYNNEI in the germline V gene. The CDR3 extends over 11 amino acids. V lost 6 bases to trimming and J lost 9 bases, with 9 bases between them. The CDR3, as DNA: TGTGCCAGCAGGGCCGGGGGTGAGCAGTTCTTC. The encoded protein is CASRAGGEQFF.

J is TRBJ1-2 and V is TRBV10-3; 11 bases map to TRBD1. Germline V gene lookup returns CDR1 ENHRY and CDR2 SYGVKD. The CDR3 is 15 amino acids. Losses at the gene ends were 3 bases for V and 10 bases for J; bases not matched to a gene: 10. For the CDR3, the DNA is TGTGCCATCAGTGATGGTTTTGGGACAGGGGGAGACTACACCTTC. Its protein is CAISDGFGTGGDYTF.

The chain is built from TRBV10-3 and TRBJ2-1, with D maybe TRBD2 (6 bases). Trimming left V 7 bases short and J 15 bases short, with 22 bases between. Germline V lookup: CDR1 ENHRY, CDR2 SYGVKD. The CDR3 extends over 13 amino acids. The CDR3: CAIKASGRGGMFF. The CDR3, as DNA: TGTGCCATCAAGGCGAGCGGTCGCGGAGGGATGTTCTTC.

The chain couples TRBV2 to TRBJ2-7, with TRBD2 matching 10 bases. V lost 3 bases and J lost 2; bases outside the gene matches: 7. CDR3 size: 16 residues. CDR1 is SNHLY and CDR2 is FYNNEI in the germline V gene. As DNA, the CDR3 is TGTGCCAGCAGTGAGTCCACTAGCGGGATCACCTACGAGCAGTACTTC. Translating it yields CASSESTSGITYEQYF.

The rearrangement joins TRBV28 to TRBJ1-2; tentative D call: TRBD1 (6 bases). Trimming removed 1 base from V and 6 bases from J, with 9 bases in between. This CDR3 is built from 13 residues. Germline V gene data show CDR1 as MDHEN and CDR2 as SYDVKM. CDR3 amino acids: CASSLYRADGYTF. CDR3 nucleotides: TGTGCCAGCAGTTTATACAGGGCCGATGGCTACACCTTC.

The CDR3 is CASTPGGLAGTDTQYF. CDR3 sequence (DNA): TGTGCCAGCACCCCAGGAGGACTAGCGGGAACAGATACGCAGTATTTT. V gene TRBV9 combines with J gene TRBJ2-3, with 12 bases identical to TRBD2. CDR3 size: 16 residues. Trimming removed 6 bases from V and 3 bases from J; junction bases left unmatched: 8. In germline, CDR1 is SGDLS, CDR2 YYNGEE.

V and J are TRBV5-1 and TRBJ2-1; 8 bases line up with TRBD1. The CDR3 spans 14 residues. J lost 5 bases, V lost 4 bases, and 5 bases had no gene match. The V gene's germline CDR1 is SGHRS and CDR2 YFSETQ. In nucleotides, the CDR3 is TGCGCCAGCAGCCGGGACAGGACAAACAATGAGCAGTTCTTC. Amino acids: CASSRDRTNNEQFF.

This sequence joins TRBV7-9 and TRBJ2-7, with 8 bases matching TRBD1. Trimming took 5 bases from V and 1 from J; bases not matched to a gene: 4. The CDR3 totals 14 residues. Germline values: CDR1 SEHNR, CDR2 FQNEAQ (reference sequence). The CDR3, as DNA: TGTGCCAGCAGCCAAGGACAGGGATCCTACGAGCAGTACTTC. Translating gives CASSQGQGSYEQYF. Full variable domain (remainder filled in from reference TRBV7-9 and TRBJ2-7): DTGVSQNPRHKITKRGQNVTFRCDPISEHNRLYWYRQTLGQGPEFLTYFQNEAQLEKSRLLSDRFSAERPKGSFSTLEIQRTEQGDSAMYLCASSQGQGSYEQYFGPGTRLTVT.

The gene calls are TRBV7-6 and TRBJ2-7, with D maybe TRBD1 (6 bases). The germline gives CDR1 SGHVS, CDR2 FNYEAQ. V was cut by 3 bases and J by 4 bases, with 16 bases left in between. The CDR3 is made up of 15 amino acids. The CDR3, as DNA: TGTGCCAGCAGCTTTTCTACAGGGCCAGGGTACGAGCAGTACTTC. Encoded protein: CASSFSTGPGYEQYF.

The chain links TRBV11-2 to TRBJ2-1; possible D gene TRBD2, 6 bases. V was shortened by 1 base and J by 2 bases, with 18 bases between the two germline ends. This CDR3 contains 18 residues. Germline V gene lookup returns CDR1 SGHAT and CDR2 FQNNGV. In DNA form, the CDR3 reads TGTGCCAGCAGCTTAGGATTGGGGGGAGGAGGCGCCTACAATGAGCAGTTCTTC. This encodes CASSLGLGGGGAYNEQFF.

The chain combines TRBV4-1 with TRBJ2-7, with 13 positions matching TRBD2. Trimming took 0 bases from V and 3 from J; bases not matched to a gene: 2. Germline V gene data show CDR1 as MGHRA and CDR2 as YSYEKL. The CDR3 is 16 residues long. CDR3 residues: CASSQDRTSGSYEQYF. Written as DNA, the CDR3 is TGCGCCAGCAGCCAAGACAGGACTAGCGGGAGCTACGAGCAGTACTTC.

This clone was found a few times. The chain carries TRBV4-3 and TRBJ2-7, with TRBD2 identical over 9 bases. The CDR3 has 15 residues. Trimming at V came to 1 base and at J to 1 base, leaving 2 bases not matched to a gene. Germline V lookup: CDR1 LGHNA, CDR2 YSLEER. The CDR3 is CASSQVTSGSYEQYF. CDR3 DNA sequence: TGCGCCAGCAGCCAAGTCACTAGCGGGTCCTACGAGCAGTACTTC.

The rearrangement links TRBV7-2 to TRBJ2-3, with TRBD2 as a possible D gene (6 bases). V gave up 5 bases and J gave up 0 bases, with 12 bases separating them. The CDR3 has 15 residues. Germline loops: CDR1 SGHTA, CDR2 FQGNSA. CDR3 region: CASSPRDFSTDTQYF. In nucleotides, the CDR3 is TGTGCCAGCAGCCCCAGGGACTTTAGCACAGATACGCAGTATTTT. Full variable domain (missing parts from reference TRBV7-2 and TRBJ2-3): GAGVSQSPSNKVTEKGKDVELRCDPISGHTALYWYRQSLGQGLEFLIYFQGNSAPDKSGLPSDRFSAERTGGSVSTLTIQRTQQEDSAVYLCASSPRDFSTDTQYFGPGTRLTVL.

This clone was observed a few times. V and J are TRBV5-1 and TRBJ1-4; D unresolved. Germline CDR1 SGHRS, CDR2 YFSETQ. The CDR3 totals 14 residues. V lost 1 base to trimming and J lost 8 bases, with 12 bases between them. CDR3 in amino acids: CASSLNAGREKLFF. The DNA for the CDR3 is TGCGCCAGCAGCTTGAACGCGGGGAGGGAAAAACTGTTTTTT.

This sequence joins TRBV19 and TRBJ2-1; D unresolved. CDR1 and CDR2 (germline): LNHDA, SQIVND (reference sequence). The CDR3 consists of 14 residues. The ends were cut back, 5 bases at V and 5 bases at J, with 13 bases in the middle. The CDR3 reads CASSSQAINNEQFF. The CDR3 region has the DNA TGTGCCAGTAGTTCCCAAGCTATAAACAATGAGCAGTTCTTC.

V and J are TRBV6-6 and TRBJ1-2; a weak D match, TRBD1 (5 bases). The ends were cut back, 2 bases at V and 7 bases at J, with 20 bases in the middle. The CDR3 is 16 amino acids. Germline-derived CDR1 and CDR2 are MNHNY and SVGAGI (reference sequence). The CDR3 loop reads CASSYHPPGGEGGYTF. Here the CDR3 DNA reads TGTGCCAGCAGTTACCACCCCCCCGGGGGAGAAGGTGGCTACACCTTC.

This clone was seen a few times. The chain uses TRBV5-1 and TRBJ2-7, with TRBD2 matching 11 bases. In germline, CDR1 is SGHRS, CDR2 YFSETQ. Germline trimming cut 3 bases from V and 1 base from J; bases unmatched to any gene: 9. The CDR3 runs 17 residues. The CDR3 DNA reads TGCGCCAGCAGCTCGACAGCACTAGCGGGAGTTTCCTACGAGCAGTACTTC. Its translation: CASSSTALAGVSYEQYF.

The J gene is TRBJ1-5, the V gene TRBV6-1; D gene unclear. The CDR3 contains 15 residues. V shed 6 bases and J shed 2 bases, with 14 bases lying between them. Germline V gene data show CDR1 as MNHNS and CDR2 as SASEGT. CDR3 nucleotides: TGTGCCAGCAGGGAGATGATCGGGGGCAATCAGCCCCAGCATTTT. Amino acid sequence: CASREMIGGNQPQHF.

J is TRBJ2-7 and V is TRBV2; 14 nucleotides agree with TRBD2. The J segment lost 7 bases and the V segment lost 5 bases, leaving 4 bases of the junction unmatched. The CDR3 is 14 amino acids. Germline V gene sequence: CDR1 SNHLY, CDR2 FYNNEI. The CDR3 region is CASSTGTSGSEQYF. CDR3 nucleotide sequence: TGTGCCAGCAGTACCGGGACTAGCGGGAGTGAGCAGTACTTC.

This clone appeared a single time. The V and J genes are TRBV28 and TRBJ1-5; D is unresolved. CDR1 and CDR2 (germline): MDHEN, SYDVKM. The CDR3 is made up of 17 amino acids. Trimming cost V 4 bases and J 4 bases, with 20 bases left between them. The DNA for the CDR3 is TGTGCCAGCAGTTCGGCCTTTTTCGACATGGAAAATCAGCCCCAGCATTTT. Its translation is CASSSAFFDMENQPQHF.

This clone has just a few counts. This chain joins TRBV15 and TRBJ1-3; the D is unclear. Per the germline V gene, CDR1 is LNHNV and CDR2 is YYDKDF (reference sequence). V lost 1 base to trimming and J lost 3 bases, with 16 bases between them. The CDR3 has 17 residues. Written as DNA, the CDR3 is TGTGCCACCAGCAGAGGCCTCGGGAGTGAATTTGGAAACACCATATATTTT. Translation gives CATSRGLGSEFGNTIYF.

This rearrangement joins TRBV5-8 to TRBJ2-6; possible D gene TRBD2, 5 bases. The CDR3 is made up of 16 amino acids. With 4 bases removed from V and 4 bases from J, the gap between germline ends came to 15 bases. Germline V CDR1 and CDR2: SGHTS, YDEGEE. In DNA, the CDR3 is TGTGCCAGCAGCCCTGGACTTTCGGGCGGGGCCAACGTCCTGACTTTC. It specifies CASSPGLSGGANVLTF.

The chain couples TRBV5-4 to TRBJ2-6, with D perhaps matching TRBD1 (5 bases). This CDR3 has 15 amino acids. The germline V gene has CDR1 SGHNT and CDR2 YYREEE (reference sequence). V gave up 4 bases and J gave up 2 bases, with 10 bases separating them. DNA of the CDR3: TGTGCCAGCAGCCACCAGGGTGCTGGGGCCAACGTCCTGACTTTC. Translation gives CASSHQGAGANVLTF.

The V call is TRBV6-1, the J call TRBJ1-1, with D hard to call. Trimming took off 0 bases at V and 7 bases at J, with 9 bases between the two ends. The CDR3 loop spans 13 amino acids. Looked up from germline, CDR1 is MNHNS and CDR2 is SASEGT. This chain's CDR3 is CASSEAVAVEAFF. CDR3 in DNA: TGTGCCAGCAGTGAAGCGGTAGCAGTTGAAGCTTTCTTT.

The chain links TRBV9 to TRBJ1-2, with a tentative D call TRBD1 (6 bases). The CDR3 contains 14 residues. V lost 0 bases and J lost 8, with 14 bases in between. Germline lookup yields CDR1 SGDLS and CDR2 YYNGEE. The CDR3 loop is CASSVEPGVAGYTF. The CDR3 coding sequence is TGTGCCAGCAGCGTAGAACCAGGGGTGGCGGGCTACACCTTC.

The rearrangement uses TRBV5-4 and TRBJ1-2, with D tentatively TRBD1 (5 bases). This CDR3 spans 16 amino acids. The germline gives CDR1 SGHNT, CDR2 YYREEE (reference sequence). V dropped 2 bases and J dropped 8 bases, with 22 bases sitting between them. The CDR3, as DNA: TGTGCCAGCAGCTTTACGGCGCTCGGGGGGGGTAGGGGCTACACCTTC. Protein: CASSFTALGGGRGYTF.

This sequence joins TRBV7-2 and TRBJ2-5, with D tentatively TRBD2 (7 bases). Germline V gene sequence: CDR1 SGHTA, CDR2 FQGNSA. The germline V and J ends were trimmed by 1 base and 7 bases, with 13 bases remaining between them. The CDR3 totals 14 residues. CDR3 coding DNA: TGTGCCAGCAGCTTAGTAGCAGGGGAGGGGACCCAGTACTTC. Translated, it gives CASSLVAGEGTQYF.